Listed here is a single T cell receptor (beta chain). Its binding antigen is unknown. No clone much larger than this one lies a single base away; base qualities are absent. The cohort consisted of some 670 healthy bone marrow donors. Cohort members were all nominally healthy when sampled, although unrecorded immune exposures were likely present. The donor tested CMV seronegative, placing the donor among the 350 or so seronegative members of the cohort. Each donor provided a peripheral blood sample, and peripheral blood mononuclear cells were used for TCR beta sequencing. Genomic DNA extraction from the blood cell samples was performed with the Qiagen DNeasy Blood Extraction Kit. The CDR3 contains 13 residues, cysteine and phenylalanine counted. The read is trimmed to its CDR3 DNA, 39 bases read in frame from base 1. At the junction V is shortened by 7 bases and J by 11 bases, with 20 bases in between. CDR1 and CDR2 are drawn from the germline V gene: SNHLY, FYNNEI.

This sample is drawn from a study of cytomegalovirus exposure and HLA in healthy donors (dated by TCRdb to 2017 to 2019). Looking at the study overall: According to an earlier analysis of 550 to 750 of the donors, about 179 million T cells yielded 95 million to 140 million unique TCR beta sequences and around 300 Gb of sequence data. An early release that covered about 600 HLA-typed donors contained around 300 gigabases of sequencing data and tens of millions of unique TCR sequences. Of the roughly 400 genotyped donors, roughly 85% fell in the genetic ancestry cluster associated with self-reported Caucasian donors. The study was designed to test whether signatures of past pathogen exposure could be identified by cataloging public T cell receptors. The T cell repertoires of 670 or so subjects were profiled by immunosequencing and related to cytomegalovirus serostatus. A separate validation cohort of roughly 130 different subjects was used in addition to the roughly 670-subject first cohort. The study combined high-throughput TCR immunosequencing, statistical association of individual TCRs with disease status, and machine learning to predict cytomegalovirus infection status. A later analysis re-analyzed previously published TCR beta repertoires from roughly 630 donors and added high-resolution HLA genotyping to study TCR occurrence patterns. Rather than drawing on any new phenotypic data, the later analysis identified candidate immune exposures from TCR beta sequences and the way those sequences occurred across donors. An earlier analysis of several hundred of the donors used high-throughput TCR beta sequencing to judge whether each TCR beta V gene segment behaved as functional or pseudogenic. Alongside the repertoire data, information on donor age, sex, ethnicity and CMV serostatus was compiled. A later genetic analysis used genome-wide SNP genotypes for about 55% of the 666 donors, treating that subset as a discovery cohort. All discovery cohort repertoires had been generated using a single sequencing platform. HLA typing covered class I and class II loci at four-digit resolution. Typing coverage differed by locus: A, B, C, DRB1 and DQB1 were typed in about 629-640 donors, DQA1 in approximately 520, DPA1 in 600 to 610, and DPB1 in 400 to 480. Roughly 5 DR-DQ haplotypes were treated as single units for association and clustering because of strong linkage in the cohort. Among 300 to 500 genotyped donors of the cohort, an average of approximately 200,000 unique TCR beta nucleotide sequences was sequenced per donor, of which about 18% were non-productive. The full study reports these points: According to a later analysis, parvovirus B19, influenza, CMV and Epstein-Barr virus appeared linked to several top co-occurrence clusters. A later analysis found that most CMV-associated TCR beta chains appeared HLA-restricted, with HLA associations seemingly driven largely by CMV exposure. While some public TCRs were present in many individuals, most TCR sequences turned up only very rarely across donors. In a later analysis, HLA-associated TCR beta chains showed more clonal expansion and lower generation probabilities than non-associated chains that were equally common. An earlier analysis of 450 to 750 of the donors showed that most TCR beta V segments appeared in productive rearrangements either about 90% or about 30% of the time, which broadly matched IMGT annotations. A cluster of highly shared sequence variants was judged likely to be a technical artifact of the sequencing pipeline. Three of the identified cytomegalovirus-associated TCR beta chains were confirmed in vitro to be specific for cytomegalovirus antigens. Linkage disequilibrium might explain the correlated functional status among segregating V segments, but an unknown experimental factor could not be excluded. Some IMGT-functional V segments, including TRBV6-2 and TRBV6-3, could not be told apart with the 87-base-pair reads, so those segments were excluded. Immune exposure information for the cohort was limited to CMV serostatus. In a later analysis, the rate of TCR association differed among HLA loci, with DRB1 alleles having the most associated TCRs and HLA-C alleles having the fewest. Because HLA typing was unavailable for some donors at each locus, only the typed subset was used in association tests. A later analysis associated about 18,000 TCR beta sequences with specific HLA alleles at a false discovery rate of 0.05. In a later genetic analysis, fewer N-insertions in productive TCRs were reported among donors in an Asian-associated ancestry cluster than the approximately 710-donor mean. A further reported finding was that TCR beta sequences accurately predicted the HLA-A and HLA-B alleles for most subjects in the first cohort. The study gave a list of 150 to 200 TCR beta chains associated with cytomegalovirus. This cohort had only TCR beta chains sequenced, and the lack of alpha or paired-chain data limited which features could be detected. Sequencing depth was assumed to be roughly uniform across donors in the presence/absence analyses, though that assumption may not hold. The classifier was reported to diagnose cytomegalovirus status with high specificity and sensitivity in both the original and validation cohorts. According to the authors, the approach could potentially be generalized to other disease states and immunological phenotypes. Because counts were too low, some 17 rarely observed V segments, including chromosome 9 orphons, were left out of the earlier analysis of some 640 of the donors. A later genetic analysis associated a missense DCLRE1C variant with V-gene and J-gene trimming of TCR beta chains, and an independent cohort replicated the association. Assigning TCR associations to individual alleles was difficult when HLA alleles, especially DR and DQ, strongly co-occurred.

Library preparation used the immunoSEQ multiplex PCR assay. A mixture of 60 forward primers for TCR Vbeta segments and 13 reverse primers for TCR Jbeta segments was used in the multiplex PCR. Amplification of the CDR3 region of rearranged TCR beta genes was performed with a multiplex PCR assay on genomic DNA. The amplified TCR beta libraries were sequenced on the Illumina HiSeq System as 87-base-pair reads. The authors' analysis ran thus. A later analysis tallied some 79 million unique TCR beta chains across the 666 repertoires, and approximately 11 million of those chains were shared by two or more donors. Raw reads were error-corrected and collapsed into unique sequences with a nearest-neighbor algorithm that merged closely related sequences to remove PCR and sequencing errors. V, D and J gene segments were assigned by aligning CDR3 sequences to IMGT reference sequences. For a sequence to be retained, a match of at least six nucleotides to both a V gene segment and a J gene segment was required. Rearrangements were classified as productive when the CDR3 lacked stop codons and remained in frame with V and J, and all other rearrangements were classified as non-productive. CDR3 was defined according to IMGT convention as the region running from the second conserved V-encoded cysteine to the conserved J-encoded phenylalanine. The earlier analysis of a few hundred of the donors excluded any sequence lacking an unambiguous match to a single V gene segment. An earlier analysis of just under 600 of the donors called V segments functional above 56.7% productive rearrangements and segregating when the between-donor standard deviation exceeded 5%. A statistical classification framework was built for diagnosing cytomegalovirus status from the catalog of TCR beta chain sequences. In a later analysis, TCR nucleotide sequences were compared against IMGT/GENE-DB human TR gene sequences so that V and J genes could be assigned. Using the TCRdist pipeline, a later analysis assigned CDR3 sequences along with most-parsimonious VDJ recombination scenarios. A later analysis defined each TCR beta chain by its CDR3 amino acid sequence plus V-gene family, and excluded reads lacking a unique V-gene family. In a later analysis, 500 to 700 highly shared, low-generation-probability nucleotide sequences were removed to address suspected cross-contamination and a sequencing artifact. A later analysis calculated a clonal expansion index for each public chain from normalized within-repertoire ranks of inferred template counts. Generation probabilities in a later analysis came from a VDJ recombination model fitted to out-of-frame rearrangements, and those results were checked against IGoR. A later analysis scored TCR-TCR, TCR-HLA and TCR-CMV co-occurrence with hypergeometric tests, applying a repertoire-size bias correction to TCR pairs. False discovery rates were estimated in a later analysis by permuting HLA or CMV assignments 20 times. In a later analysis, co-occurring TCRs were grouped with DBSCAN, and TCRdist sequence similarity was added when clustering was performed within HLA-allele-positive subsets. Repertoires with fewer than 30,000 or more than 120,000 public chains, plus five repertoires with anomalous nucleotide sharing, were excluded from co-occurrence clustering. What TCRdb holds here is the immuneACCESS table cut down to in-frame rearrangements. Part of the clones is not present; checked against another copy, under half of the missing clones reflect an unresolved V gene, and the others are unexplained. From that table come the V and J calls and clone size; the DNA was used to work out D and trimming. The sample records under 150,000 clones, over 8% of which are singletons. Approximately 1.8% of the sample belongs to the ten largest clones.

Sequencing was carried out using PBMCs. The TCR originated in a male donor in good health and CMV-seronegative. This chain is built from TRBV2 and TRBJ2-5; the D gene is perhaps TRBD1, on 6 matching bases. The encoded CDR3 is CASIRDTSAVQYF. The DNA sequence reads TGTGCCAGCATTAGGGACACCTCTGCAGTGCAGTACTTC.